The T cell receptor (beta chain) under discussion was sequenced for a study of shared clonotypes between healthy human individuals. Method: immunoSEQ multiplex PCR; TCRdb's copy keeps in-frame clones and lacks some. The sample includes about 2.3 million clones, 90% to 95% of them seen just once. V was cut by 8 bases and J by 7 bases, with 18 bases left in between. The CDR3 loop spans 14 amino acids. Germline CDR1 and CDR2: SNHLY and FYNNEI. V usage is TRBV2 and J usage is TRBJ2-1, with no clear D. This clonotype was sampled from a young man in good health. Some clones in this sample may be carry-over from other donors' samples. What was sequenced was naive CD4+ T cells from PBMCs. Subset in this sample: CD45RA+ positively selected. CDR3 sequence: CASSLISRMNEQFF. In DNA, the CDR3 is TGTGCCAGCTCATTGATCAGTCGCATGAATGAGCAGTTCTTC.